The following is a T cell receptor beta chain sequence with its context. Its antigen is undetermined. Sequence at one end of the junction differs from germline and may be a read error. This CDR3 is built from 15 residues. Germline CDR1 is SNHLY and CDR2 is FYNNEI. With each sample, at least 6 micrograms of total RNA were extracted. This sample was included in a study of blood T cells in healthy people across ages. Broader study findings: Estimates of total diversity, which came from one million sequenced T cells, were considered to be underestimates. Diversity of TCR beta per million T cells declined in a roughly linear way with age.

A sample-barcoded 5' primer and a J-beta primer mix were used in a second PCR of roughly 7 to 12 cycles. MiXCR, run by TCRdb on the 5' RACE reads, gives a single entry per CDR3 protein. The table includes around 620,000 distinct CDR3 sequences, roughly 29% detected once. V gene TRBV2 combines with J gene TRBJ1-1, with D possibly TRBD1 on 6 matching bases. The sequenced sample was blood. The TCR comes from a woman between 65 and 79 years old in good health. Here the CDR3 reads CTSSELTGGGTEAFF. CDR3 nucleotide sequence: TGTACCAGCAGTGAACTTACCGGGGGCGGGACTGAAGCTTTCTTT.